Shown below are 28 T cell receptor beta chains from a single sample sequenced in a study of shared clonotypes between healthy human individuals. Assay: immunoSEQ multiplex PCR; the TCRdb copy retains only in-frame clones and omits some. The profile shows a few million clones, 80% to 95% of them singletons. The specimen was naive CD4+ T cells from PBMCs. The subset is: CD45RA+ positively selected. These receptors all stem from a man between 18 and 35 years old in good health. Some clones in this sample may be carry-over from other donors' samples.

This chain uses TRBV5-1 with TRBJ1-1; 10 bases align to TRBD1. CDR1 is SGHRS, CDR2 YFSETQ, per germline. There are 15 residues in the CDR3. J gave up 5 bases and V 4 bases, and 8 bases lay outside the gene matches. CDR3 nucleotide sequence: TGCGCCAGCAGCCCGGGGGACAGGGGAGGTACTGAAGCTTTCTTT. This translates into CASSPGDRGGTEAFF.

The chain couples TRBV5-1 to TRBJ1-5, with D possibly matching TRBD1 (6 bases). The V gene lost 2 bases and the J gene lost 5 bases, with 11 bases spanning the gap. The CDR3 has 14 amino acids. Germline CDR1 SGHRS, CDR2 YFSETQ. The CDR3 region has the DNA TGCGCCAGCAGCTTAGGGGGGATCGATCAGCCCCAGCATTTT. Translating it yields CASSLGGIDQPQHF.

The V call is TRBV29-1, the J call TRBJ2-7; 9 positions match TRBD1. Germline assignment: CDR1 SQVTM and CDR2 ANQGSEA. This CDR3 is 15 amino acids long. With 6 bases clipped from V and 9 bases from J, the junction kept 18 bases outside the gene matches. The CDR3 spells CSVATGTGYDLGQYF. As DNA, the CDR3 is TGCAGCGTCGCAACCGGGACAGGGTATGATCTGGGGCAGTACTTC.

V gene TRBV18 combines with J gene TRBJ1-4; D unclear. CDR3 length equals 16 residues. Trimming took 4 bases from V and 0 from J, leaving 12 bases between them. Germline-derived CDR1 and CDR2 are KGHSH and LQKENI. As DNA, the CDR3 is TGTGCCAGCTCACTAGAAGGTCTTGCAACTAATGAAAAACTGTTTTTT. Its protein product is CASSLEGLATNEKLFF. Full variable domain (missing parts from reference TRBV18 and TRBJ1-4): NAGVMQNPRHLVRRRGQEARLRCSPMKGHSHVYWYRQLPEEGLKFMVYLQKENIIDESGMPKERFSAEFPKEGPSILRIQQVVRGDSAAYFCASSLEGLATNEKLFFGSGTQLSVL.

Note on this clone: Other DNA sequences in the same sample also yield this CDR3. The rearrangement uses TRBV7-2 and TRBJ2-5, with D perhaps matching TRBD2 (6 bases). Trimming removed 1 base from V and 2 bases from J, with 8 bases in between. The CDR3 runs 14 residues. Germline V gene sequence: CDR1 SGHTA, CDR2 FQGNSA. The CDR3 sequence is CASSLGLAQETQYF. Written as DNA, the CDR3 is TGTGCCAGCAGCTTAGGGCTAGCGCAAGAGACCCAGTACTTC.

CDR3 in DNA: TGTGCCAGCACTTGGACAGGCGACATTGGCACTGAAGCTTTCTTT. Protein: CASTWTGDIGTEAFF. This chain joins TRBV6-1 and TRBJ1-1; the match to TRBD1 covers 7 bases. This CDR3 spans 15 amino acids. J gave up 4 bases and V 7 bases, and 12 bases lay outside the gene matches. CDR1 is MNHNS, CDR2 SASEGT, per germline.

Points on this clone: Other DNA sequences in this specimen translate into the identical CDR3. V is TRBV18 and J is TRBJ2-7, with a weak D call TRBD1 (6 bases). The CDR3 contains 15 residues. CDR1 KGHSH and CDR2 LQKENI come from the germline V gene. Trimming took off 3 bases at V and 0 bases at J, with 12 bases between the two ends. The CDR3 region is CASSPPGTSSYEQYF. DNA for the CDR3: TGTGCCAGCTCACCGCCCGGGACAAGCTCCTACGAGCAGTACTTC.

This chain connects TRBV5-4 to TRBJ1-1; 8 positions match TRBD1. Germline CDR1 and CDR2: SGHNT and YYREEE (reference sequence). This CDR3 has 15 residues. After removal of 4 bases from V and 1 base from J, the junction contained 6 bases not matched to a gene. The CDR3 DNA follows: TGTGCCAGCAGCATCGGGGACAGGAGGAACACTGAAGCTTTCTTT. Residues: CASSIGDRRNTEAFF.

This chain connects TRBV7-2 to TRBJ2-6; D remains ambiguous. The V end was cut by 1 base, the J end by 0 bases, with 10 bases between. Germline loops: CDR1 SGHTA, CDR2 FQGNSA. This CDR3 region has 17 residues. The CDR3 DNA follows: TGTGCCAGCAGCTTAGACAGACCACGCTCTGGGGCCAACGTCCTGACTTTC. Translating gives CASSLDRPRSGANVLTF.

The chain has TRBV18 and TRBJ1-1, with 9 bases identical to TRBD1. The V gene end was trimmed by 2 bases and the J gene end by 0 bases; junction bases not matched to a gene: 7. The germline V gene encodes CDR1 KGHSH and CDR2 LQKENI. There are 17 residues in the CDR3. DNA of the CDR3: TGTGCCAGCTCACCAACAGGGGGCTTGCGTGTGAACACTGAAGCTTTCTTT. It codes for CASSPTGGLRVNTEAFF.

As for this clone: Other nucleotide sequences in the sample specify the same CDR3. The CDR3 here is CASSLALAIDTQYF. CDR3 nucleotides: TGTGCCAGCAGCTTAGCCCTAGCGATAGATACGCAGTATTTT. The chain recombines TRBV11-2 with TRBJ2-3, with D possibly matching TRBD2 (6 bases). Germline CDR1 reads SGHAT; CDR2 reads FQNNGV. Trimming took off 1 base at V and 5 bases at J, with 10 bases between the two ends. This CDR3 contains 14 residues.

The chain uses TRBV6-1 and TRBJ1-2; D is possibly TRBD1 (6 bases). Germline V gene data show CDR1 as MNHNS and CDR2 as SASEGT. With 6 bases removed from V and 3 bases from J, the gap between germline ends came to 14 bases. The CDR3 consists of 14 residues. CDR3 loop: CASRARGGHYGYTF. CDR3 DNA: TGTGCCAGCAGGGCACGGGGGGGCCACTATGGCTACACCTTC.

The chain has TRBV7-9 and TRBJ2-4; 8 positions agree with TRBD1. The germline CDR1 and CDR2 sequences are SEHNR and FQNEAQ (reference sequence). V trimming: 5 bases; J trimming: 14 bases; junction bases outside the gene matches: 11. The CDR3 contains 13 residues. The CDR3 bases are TGTGCCAGCAGCGAAGAAGAACAGGGGGGAGAGTACTTC. It specifies CASSEEEQGGEYF.

This chain joins TRBV18 and TRBJ2-5; 9 bases line up with TRBD1. Germline loops: CDR1 KGHSH, CDR2 LQKENI. CDR3 length equals 16 residues. The junction had 7 bases not matched to a gene; V was cut back by 3 bases and J by 2 bases. The CDR3 protein is CASSPVAGTGQETQYF. DNA of the CDR3: TGTGCCAGCTCACCCGTGGCGGGGACAGGGCAAGAGACCCAGTACTTC.

This clone came up once. The V and J genes are TRBV6-1 and TRBJ2-7; 10 positions agree with TRBD1. V dropped 6 bases and J dropped 5; count of bases not matched to a gene: 10. CDR1 MNHNS and CDR2 SASEGT come from the germline V gene. The CDR3 sequence is 15 residues long. The CDR3 here is CASSDRGLSVNEQYF. The CDR3 DNA reads TGTGCCAGCAGCGACAGGGGGCTGTCAGTCAACGAGCAGTACTTC.

The chain joins TRBV14 to TRBJ1-3; D perhaps matches TRBD1 (5 bases). V was shortened by 2 bases and J by 0 bases, with 8 bases between the two germline ends. The germline V gene encodes CDR1 SGHDN and CDR2 FVKESK. This CDR3 comprises 15 residues. The DNA of the CDR3 is TGTGCCAGCAGCCAACAGGGCCTCTCTGGAAACACCATATATTTT. This translates into CASSQQGLSGNTIYF.

This clone was observed a few times. The chain joins TRBV10-2 to TRBJ1-1, with 7 bases identical to TRBD1. Germline lookup yields CDR1 WSHSY and CDR2 SAAADI. The J segment lost 1 base and the V segment lost 4 bases, leaving 9 bases of the junction unmatched. This CDR3 spans 16 amino acids. The CDR3 DNA is TGCGCCAGCAGTGTGAGCTTCAACAGGGGGAACACTGAAGCTTTCTTT. Translated, it gives CASSVSFNRGNTEAFF.

The genes are TRBV25-1 and TRBJ2-7; 7 nucleotides match TRBD1. The germline CDR1 and CDR2 sequences are MGHDK and SYGVNS. After removal of 3 bases from V and 7 bases from J, the junction contained 9 bases not matched to a gene. CDR3 length: 14 residues. The CDR3 is CASSDWDRVGEQYF. For the CDR3, the DNA is TGTGCCAGCAGTGACTGGGACAGAGTAGGAGAGCAGTACTTC.

The chain has TRBV18 and TRBJ1-1; D might be TRBD1 (5 bases). The CDR3 runs to 16 residues. Trimming pared 2 bases from V and 3 bases from J, leaving 16 bases between. In germline, CDR1 is KGHSH, CDR2 LQKENI. In nucleotides, the CDR3 is TGTGCCAGCTCACCATATAGGTGGGGCTGGGACACTGAAGCTTTCTTT. This codes for CASSPYRWGWDTEAFF.

The sample holds one count of this clone. The chain joins TRBV5-4 to TRBJ2-3, with D perhaps matching TRBD2 (5 bases). This CDR3 is built from 14 residues. Between the trimmed V and J ends, which lost 5 bases and 5 bases, there was a span of 15 bases. The germline CDR1 and CDR2 sequences are SGHNT and YYREEE (reference sequence). This CDR3 is CASSSLLAQDTQYF. CDR3 in DNA: TGTGCCAGCAGTTCTCTTTTAGCGCAAGATACGCAGTATTTT.

This chain connects TRBV28 to TRBJ2-1; no clear D. Germline V gene data show CDR1 as MDHEN and CDR2 as SYDVKM. The V and J ends lost 5 bases and 8 bases respectively, with 16 bases between them. The CDR3 spans 14 residues. CDR3 sequence reads: CASSEPGSSDEQFF. Here the CDR3 DNA reads TGTGCCAGCAGTGAGCCGGGCTCGAGCGATGAGCAGTTCTTC.

The chain carries TRBV7-9 and TRBJ2-7; D is uncertain. The V gene's germline CDR1 is SEHNR and CDR2 FQNEAQ (reference sequence). The CDR3 totals 13 residues. Trimming took off 0 bases at V and 5 bases at J, with 8 bases between the two ends. CDR3 region: CASSLAVPHEQYF. CDR3 in DNA: TGTGCCAGCAGCTTAGCGGTTCCGCACGAGCAGTACTTC.

The rearrangement links TRBV5-1 to TRBJ1-5; possible D gene TRBD1, 5 bases. This CDR3 is 14 amino acids long. Germline values: CDR1 SGHRS, CDR2 YFSETQ. V shed 0 bases and J shed 7 bases, with 11 bases lying between them. The CDR3 coding sequence is TGCGCCAGCAGCTTGGTGGGGCCAGGACAGCCCCAGCATTTT. This codes for CASSLVGPGQPQHF.

The CDR3 nucleotides are TGTGCCAGCAGCCAAGTGCAGCGCACAGATACGCAGTATTTT. This encodes CASSQVQRTDTQYF. The chain couples TRBV14 to TRBJ2-3; D gene ambiguous. Germline values: CDR1 SGHDN, CDR2 FVKESK. The CDR3 extends over 14 amino acids. The germline V and J ends were trimmed by 1 base and 1 base, with 6 bases remaining between them. The full variable domain, completed using reference TRBV14 and TRBJ2-3, is EAGVTQFPSHSVIEKGQTVTLRCDPISGHDNLYWYRRVMGKEIKFLLHFVKESKQDESGMPNNRFLAERTGGTYSTLKVQPAELEDSGVYFCASSQVQRTDTQYFGPGTRLTVL.

V usage is TRBV28 and J usage is TRBJ1-2; D is ambiguous. Germline V CDR1 and CDR2: MDHEN, SYDVKM. V dropped 6 bases and J dropped 3 bases, with 14 bases sitting between them. CDR3 length equals 14 residues. The CDR3 DNA reads as TGTGCCAGCAGCCCCGGACGGAACCACTATGGCTACACCTTC. Its translation is CASSPGRNHYGYTF.

The chain is built from TRBV5-1 and TRBJ1-1; no definite D call. CDR3 size: 13 residues. CDR1 is SGHRS, CDR2 YFSETQ, per germline. Trimming took off 2 bases at V and 8 bases at J, with 13 bases between the two ends. The CDR3 region is CASSFGPSREAFF. As DNA, the CDR3 is TGCGCCAGCAGCTTCGGCCCCTCGCGAGAAGCTTTCTTT.

This rearrangement joins TRBV11-2 to TRBJ1-1; 8 nucleotides align to TRBD1. This CDR3 spans 15 amino acids. V gave up 4 bases and J gave up 5 bases; unmatched junction bases: 9. In germline, CDR1 is SGHAT, CDR2 FQNNGV. CDR3 DNA: TGTGCCAGCAGCTCCACAGGGGGGAGGTGGACTGAAGCTTTCTTT. It is translated as CASSSTGGRWTEAFF.

This chain joins TRBV18 and TRBJ2-3; TRBD2 aligns across 8 bases. V shed 3 bases, J shed 4 bases, and the junction held 6 bases outside the gene matches. The CDR3 spans 15 residues. Germline V gives CDR1 KGHSH, CDR2 LQKENI. The CDR3: CASSPQAGAADTQYF. The CDR3, as DNA: TGTGCCAGCTCACCTCAAGCGGGAGCAGCAGATACGCAGTATTTT.